The rows below give T cell receptor beta chains drawn from one sample of a study of cytomegalovirus exposure and HLA in healthy donors. Sequenced by immunoSEQ multiplex PCR; TCRdb stores in-frame clones only, minus some. The table includes 250,000 to 350,000 clones, roughly 90% detected once. Material: PBMCs. These receptor sequences come from a man in his forties or fifties in good health and CMV-seropositive. Both conserved end residues are part of each CDR3. A D gene is named only where the DNA matches it firmly.

CDR3 protein: CAISGTGGNTIYF
V gene: TRBV10-3
D gene: TRBD1
J gene: TRBJ1-3

CDR3 protein: CASSTGEGVYGYTF
V gene: TRBV28
D gene: .
J gene: TRBJ1-2

CDR3 protein: CASSDLRQADTQYF
V gene: TRBV10-2
D gene: .
J gene: TRBJ2-3

CDR3 protein: CASSLEPRPGNTEAFF
V gene: TRBV27
D gene: .
J gene: TRBJ1-1

CDR3 protein: CAISEYAGGNQPQHF
V gene: TRBV10-3
D gene: .
J gene: TRBJ1-5

CDR3 protein: CASNLGLAAYNEQFF
V gene: TRBV27
D gene: TRBD2
J gene: TRBJ2-1

CDR3 protein: CASSLSVARNTGELFF
V gene: TRBV7-3
D gene: .
J gene: TRBJ2-2

CDR3 protein: CASSLGDRGEAFF
V gene: TRBV5-6
D gene: TRBD1
J gene: TRBJ1-1

CDR3 protein: CASSRDTTSGNTIYF
V gene: TRBV6-5
D gene: .
J gene: TRBJ1-3

CDR3 protein: CASGPTGGGTEAFF
V gene: TRBV25-1
D gene: TRBD1
J gene: TRBJ1-1

CDR3 protein: CASRLAGGYSYEQYF
V gene: TRBV5-1
D gene: TRBD2
J gene: TRBJ2-7

CDR3 protein: CASTSRVLSYEQYF
V gene: TRBV2
D gene: .
J gene: TRBJ2-7

CDR3 protein: CASSQDPGYEQFF
V gene: TRBV4-3
D gene: .
J gene: TRBJ2-1

CDR3 protein: CASSFTGSPHEQYF
V gene: TRBV11-3
D gene: .
J gene: TRBJ2-7

CDR3 protein: CASSIAPLQPQHF
V gene: TRBV19
D gene: .
J gene: TRBJ1-5

CDR3 protein: CASSSTSYEQYF
V gene: TRBV5-1
D gene: .
J gene: TRBJ2-7

CDR3 protein: CASSRIGLAEYNEQFF
V gene: TRBV7-3
D gene: TRBD2
J gene: TRBJ2-1

CDR3 protein: CASSLGPRGNTEAFF
V gene: TRBV7-2
D gene: .
J gene: TRBJ1-1

CDR3 protein: CASSQDPGGVDTQYF
V gene: TRBV4-1
D gene: TRBD2
J gene: TRBJ2-3

CDR3 protein: CASSLGTSFYNEQFF
V gene: TRBV28
D gene: TRBD2
J gene: TRBJ2-1

CDR3 protein: CASSLRSLNTEAFF
V gene: TRBV28
D gene: .
J gene: TRBJ1-1

CDR3 protein: CASSIVSGTYNEQFF
V gene: TRBV19
D gene: .
J gene: TRBJ2-1

CDR3 protein: CAWSLPPGSYEQYF
V gene: TRBV30
D gene: .
J gene: TRBJ2-7

CDR3 protein: CASSYDSDRDNQPQHF
V gene: TRBV6-6
D gene: TRBD1
J gene: TRBJ1-5

CDR3 protein: CASSKLAGVGYNEQFF
V gene: TRBV14
D gene: TRBD2
J gene: TRBJ2-1

CDR3 protein: CSVEDRITRYTEAFF
V gene: TRBV29-1
D gene: .
J gene: TRBJ1-1

CDR3 protein: CASTPVPVADTQYF
V gene: TRBV27
D gene: .
J gene: TRBJ2-3

CDR3 protein: CSGEFNYGYTF
V gene: TRBV20-1
D gene: .
J gene: TRBJ1-2

CDR3 protein: CASSQTGGSYNSPLHF
V gene: TRBV4-1
D gene: TRBD1
J gene: TRBJ1-6

CDR3 protein: CASSRDRGNNQPQHF
V gene: TRBV27
D gene: TRBD1
J gene: TRBJ1-5

CDR3 protein: CASSRRQGGTDTQYF
V gene: TRBV7-9
D gene: TRBD1
J gene: TRBJ2-3

CDR3 protein: CASSVQGAPSTEAFF
V gene: TRBV27
D gene: TRBD1
J gene: TRBJ1-1

CDR3 protein: CASSLIRRTEAFF
V gene: TRBV27
D gene: .
J gene: TRBJ1-1

CDR3 protein: CASSLVGSWSYEQYF
V gene: TRBV27
D gene: .
J gene: TRBJ2-7

CDR3 protein: CASSQTSGRYEQYF
V gene: TRBV4-1
D gene: TRBD2
J gene: .

CDR3 protein: CASSQDASRSEPQHF
V gene: TRBV4-3
D gene: .
J gene: TRBJ1-5

CDR3 protein: CASSYSWEKPAFF
V gene: TRBV6-6
D gene: .
J gene: TRBJ1-1

CDR3 protein: CAWSVQGASEKLFF
V gene: TRBV30
D gene: TRBD1
J gene: TRBJ1-4

CDR3 protein: CASNHRGEPNYGYTF
V gene: TRBV19
D gene: TRBD1
J gene: TRBJ1-2

CDR3 protein: CASSFLAGGYQETQYF
V gene: TRBV5-6
D gene: TRBD2
J gene: TRBJ2-5

CDR3 protein: CASRSTGIGQPQHF
V gene: TRBV6-6
D gene: .
J gene: TRBJ1-5

CDR3 protein: CAWGWTGAGEQYF
V gene: TRBV30
D gene: TRBD1
J gene: TRBJ2-7

CDR3 protein: CASSLKSSGRADEQFF
V gene: TRBV5-4
D gene: TRBD2
J gene: TRBJ2-1

CDR3 protein: CASRASGTDTQYF
V gene: TRBV10-1
D gene: TRBD2
J gene: TRBJ2-3

CDR3 protein: CASRLAGGPGYEQYF
V gene: TRBV6-5
D gene: TRBD2
J gene: TRBJ2-7

CDR3 protein: CAINGQGRQETQYF
V gene: TRBV10-3
D gene: TRBD1
J gene: TRBJ2-5

CDR3 protein: CASSLIYVAGANTQYF
V gene: TRBV7-3
D gene: TRBD2
J gene: TRBJ2-3

CDR3 protein: CASFNWNTEAFF
V gene: TRBV13
D gene: .
J gene: TRBJ1-1

CDR3 protein: CASSSPGTSGRNEQFF
V gene: TRBV27
D gene: TRBD2
J gene: TRBJ2-1

CDR3 protein: CSVEPTRVTEAFF
V gene: TRBV29-1
D gene: .
J gene: TRBJ1-1

CDR3 protein: CASSVGGSYNEQFF
V gene: TRBV9
D gene: .
J gene: TRBJ2-1